This TCR beta chain was captured in a study of T cell repertoires in cytomegalovirus infection. Overall study results and limits: Of the TCR beta families, the public ones yielded a cumulative frequency that identified carriers of CMV plus the relevant HLA. Clonotypes of TCR beta that were HLA-C-restricted and CMV-specific dominated the ex vivo response.

This clonotype was observed many times. What it binds is unknown. Germline CDR1 and CDR2: SGHTA and FQGNSA. The CDR3 runs to 18 residues. The J segment lost 2 bases and the V segment lost 1 base, leaving 12 bases of the junction unmatched. From the reads, TCRdb called clonotypes with MiXCR, one entry per CDR3 protein. This table has roughly 250,000 distinct CDR3 sequences, roughly 12% appearing once. The sample consisted of PBMCs. This chain uses TRBV7-2 with TRBJ2-3; 7 positions agree with TRBD1. The clonotype was recovered from a human donor in good health (CMV status not recorded). Some clones in this sample may be carry-over from other donors' samples. Written as DNA, the CDR3 is TGTGCCAGCAGCTTAGGTGTTGGGGTGACAGGGATCACAGATACGCAGTATTTT. Translated, it gives CASSLGVGVTGITDTQYF.